This record looks at one TCR beta chain sequence and its context. Its antigen is unidentified. Donors were nominally healthy when sampled, though unrecorded immune exposures were likely. Germline V gene data show CDR1 as SGHRS and CDR2 as YFSETQ. The CDR3 is made up of 13 amino acids. The V end lost 1 base, the J end lost 7 bases, and 11 bases lay between the germline ends. The data were taken from a study of cytomegalovirus exposure and HLA in healthy donors. PCR used 60 Vbeta primers and 13 Jbeta primers. Produced via immunoSEQ multiplex PCR; TCRdb's table is partial and in-frame only. The table has 180,000 or so clones, under 85% seen once. Study-wide results and caveats: There were reportedly fewer N-insertions in an Asian-associated ancestry cluster than the roughly 670-donor mean, in a later analysis. Most sequenced TCRs were rare (though some public TCRs occurred in many donors). By HLA locus, TCR association rates varied in a later analysis, with DRB1 showing the most and HLA-C the fewest.

This TCR was recovered from a male donor in good health and CMV-seronegative. This chain connects TRBV5-1 to TRBJ1-2; D remains ambiguous. The specimen was PBMCs. CDR3 region: CASSLTRVSGYTF. The CDR3 DNA reads TGCGCCAGCAGCTTGACCCGGGTGAGTGGCTACACCTTC.